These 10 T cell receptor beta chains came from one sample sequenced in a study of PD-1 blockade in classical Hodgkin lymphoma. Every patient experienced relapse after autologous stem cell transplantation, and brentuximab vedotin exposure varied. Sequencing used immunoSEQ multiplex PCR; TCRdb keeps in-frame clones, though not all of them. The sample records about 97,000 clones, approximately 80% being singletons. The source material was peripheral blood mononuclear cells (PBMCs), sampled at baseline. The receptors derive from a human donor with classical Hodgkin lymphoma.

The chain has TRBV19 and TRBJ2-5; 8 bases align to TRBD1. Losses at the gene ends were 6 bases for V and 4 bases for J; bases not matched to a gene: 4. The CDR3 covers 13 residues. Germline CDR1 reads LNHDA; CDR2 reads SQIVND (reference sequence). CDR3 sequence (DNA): TGTGCCAGTAGAGCAACAGGGGGAGAGACCCAGTACTTC. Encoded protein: CASRATGGETQYF.

In DNA, the CDR3 is TGCAGCGTGGGAGGGTGGCCGAATGAGCAGTTCTTC. It codes for CSVGGWPNEQFF. The rearrangement links TRBV29-1 to TRBJ2-1; 7 positions match TRBD2. Germline CDR1 reads SQVTM; CDR2 reads ANQGSEA. The V segment lost 6 bases and the J segment 7 bases; nucleotides outside the gene matches: 6. The CDR3 runs to 12 residues.

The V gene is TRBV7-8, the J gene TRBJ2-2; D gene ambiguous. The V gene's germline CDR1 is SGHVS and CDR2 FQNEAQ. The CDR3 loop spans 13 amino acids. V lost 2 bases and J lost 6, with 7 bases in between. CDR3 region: CASSLMAPGELFF. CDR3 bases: TGTGCCAGCAGCTTAATGGCGCCCGGGGAGCTGTTTTTT.

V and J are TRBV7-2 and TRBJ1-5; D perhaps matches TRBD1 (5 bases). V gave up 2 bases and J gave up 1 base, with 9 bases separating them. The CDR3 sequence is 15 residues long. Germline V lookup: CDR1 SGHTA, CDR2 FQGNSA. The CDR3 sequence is CASSLWAGSNQPQHF. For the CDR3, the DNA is TGTGCCAGCAGCTTATGGGCAGGGAGCAATCAGCCCCAGCATTTT.

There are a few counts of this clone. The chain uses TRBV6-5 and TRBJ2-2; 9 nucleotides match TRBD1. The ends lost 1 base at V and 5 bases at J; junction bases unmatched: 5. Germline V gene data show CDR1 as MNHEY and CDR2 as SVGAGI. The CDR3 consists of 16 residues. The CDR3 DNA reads TGTGCCAGCAGTTACTACAGGGGGCGAGGGACCGGGGAGCTGTTTTTT. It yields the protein CASSYYRGRGTGELFF.

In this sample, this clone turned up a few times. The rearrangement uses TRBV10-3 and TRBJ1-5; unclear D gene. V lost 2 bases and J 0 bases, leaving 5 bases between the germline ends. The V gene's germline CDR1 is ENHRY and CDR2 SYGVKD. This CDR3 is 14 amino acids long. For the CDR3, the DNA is TGTGCCATCAGTGAGGGTGATAGCAATCAGCCCCAGCATTTT. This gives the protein CAISEGDSNQPQHF.

CDR3 loop: CASRNGGPFMNTEAFF. CDR3 bases: TGTGCCAGCAGGAACGGGGGCCCGTTCATGAACACTGAAGCTTTCTTT. The rearrangement links TRBV28 to TRBJ1-1, with a tentative D call TRBD1 (6 bases). The CDR3 is made up of 16 amino acids. Germline V CDR1 and CDR2: MDHEN, SYDVKM. The ends were cut back, 6 bases at V and 0 bases at J, with 17 bases in the middle.

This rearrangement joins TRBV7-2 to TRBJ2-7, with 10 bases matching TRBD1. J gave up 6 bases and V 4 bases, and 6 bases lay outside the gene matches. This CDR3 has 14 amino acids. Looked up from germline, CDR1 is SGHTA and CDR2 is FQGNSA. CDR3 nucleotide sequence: TGTGCCAGCAGCTCGGACAGGGGGGTGGGCGAGCAGTACTTC. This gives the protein CASSSDRGVGEQYF.

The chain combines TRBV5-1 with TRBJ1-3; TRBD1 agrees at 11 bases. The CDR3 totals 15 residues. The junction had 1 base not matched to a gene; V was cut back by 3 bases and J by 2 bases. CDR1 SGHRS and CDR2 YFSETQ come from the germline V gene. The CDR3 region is CASSSGQGAGNTIYF. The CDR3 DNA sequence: TGCGCCAGCAGCTCGGGACAGGGGGCTGGAAACACCATATATTTT.

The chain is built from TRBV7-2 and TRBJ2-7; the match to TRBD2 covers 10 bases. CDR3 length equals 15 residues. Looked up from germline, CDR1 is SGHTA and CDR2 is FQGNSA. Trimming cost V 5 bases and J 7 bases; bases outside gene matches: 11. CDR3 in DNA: TGTGCCAGCAGCCCCCAAAGCGGGAGGGCAATTGAGCAGTACTTC. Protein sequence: CASSPQSGRAIEQYF.